This TCR beta chain emerged from a study of beta chain features in type 1 diabetes. Study-level points and caveats: Among all four CD4+ subsets, Type 1 diabetes patients had TCRB CDR3s that were moderately but significantly shorter. PCR, the amplification step, might favor shorter templates, equally in patients and controls.

This clone was seen more than once but under ten times. No antigen is known for it. Expressed TCRB transcripts were sequenced because the isolated RNA had all been reverse transcribed beforehand. The average read count of naive, central memory and regulatory T cell samples was approximately 3.9 million. Profiling relied on immunoSEQ multiplex PCR, and the TCRdb table lists in-frame clones only, not all of them. This table has a few hundred thousand clones, about 10% appearing once. The CDR3 extends over 15 amino acids. V dropped 5 bases and J dropped 8 bases, with 21 bases sitting between them. Germline V gives CDR1 SEHNR, CDR2 FQNEAQ (reference sequence). Via CD45RO/CCR7/CD25/CD127/CD95/CD27, cells of the CD4+ naive, central memory, regulatory and stem cell-like memory subsets were sorted.

The chain employs TRBV7-9 and TRBJ1-2; D unresolved. This receptor was taken from a young man with type 1 diabetes. The sample was central memory CD4+ T cells from blood. CDR3 sequence reads: CASSRSTKDVRGYTF. CDR3 in DNA: TGTGCCAGCAGCCGATCGACGAAAGATGTACGCGGCTACACCTTC.